The entry below describes one T cell receptor (beta chain). The entry originates in a study of long-term antiretroviral therapy in people with HIV. Each donor had at least one pre-ART and at least two post-ART PBMC samples. Prior to DNA extraction, the samples held 1-10 million cryopreserved PBMC. Survey-level immunoSEQ v3.0 assays were run. Assay used: immunoSEQ multiplex PCR; TCRdb lists only in-frame clones, some missing. The table lists about 22,000 clones, approximately 80% of them singletons. The TCR was taken from a man aged 35-49 years with HIV. The sequencing used unsorted PBMCs, collected 0.5 years before starting antiretroviral therapy.

The CDR3 DNA is TGCGCCAGCAATGCCGGAACAGCCAATGAGCAGTTCTTC. This sequence encodes CASNAGTANEQFF. This rearrangement joins TRBV4-1 to TRBJ2-1; no clear D. Germline loops: CDR1 MGHRA, CDR2 YSYEKL. Trimming removed 7 bases at V and 6 bases at J, with 13 bases between. The CDR3 loop spans 13 amino acids.